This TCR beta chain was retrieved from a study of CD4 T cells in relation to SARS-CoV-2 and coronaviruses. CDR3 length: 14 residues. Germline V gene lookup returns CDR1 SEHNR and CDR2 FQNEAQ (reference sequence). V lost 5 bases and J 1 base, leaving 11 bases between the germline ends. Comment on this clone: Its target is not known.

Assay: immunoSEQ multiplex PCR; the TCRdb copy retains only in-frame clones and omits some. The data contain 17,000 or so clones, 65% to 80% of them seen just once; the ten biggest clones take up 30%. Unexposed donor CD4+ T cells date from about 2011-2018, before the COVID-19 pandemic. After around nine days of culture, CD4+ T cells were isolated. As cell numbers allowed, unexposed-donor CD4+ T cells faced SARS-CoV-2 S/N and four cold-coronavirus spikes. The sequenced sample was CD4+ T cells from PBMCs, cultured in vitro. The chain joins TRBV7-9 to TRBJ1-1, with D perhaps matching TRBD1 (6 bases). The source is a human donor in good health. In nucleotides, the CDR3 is TGTGCCAGCAGCACTCGGACAGAGAACACTGAAGCTTTCTTT. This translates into CASSTRTENTEAFF.